This note documents a single T cell receptor beta chain sequence. This clonotype was found a few times. Its binding antigen is unknown. Base qualities are not provided; no much larger clone lies one nucleotide away. This sample was taken from a study of CD8 T cells in ankylosing spondylitis (dated by TCRdb to between 2016 and 2019). Regarding the study in general: T cell receptor beta repertoires were profiled in healthy donors and ankylosing spondylitis patients so that disease-linked TCR variants could be found. The full study cohort was made up of about 25 ankylosing spondylitis patients and roughly 100 healthy donors. Samples of peripheral blood were taken, and for ankylosing spondylitis patients, synovial fluid was collected as well. What the work shows at the level of the full study, not this receptor alone: The disease-linked clones were reported to be significantly enriched in matched synovial fluid samples from ankylosing spondylitis patients. Some TCR beta motif variants had previously been reported in synovial fluid and blood of reactive arthritis patients, which suggested common disease-initiation mechanisms. Blood from ankylosing spondylitis patients appeared to be characterized by a TCR beta motif made up of about 8 highly homologous amino acid variants. The disease-linked clones had a CD8+ phenotype and were found at relatively low frequencies in peripheral blood.

From V the trimming removes 3 bases and from J it removes 3 bases, while the gene matches leave 12 bases of the junction unaccounted for. From the germline V gene (reference sequence), CDR1 is LGHDT and CDR2 is YNNKEL. Its CDR3 holds 17 amino acids, cysteine through phenylalanine. Left in the record is the CDR3 DNA by itself, 51 bases read in frame from the first base. Sequenced on an Illumina HiSeq 2500. TCR beta libraries were prepared by quantitative 5'-RACE with molecular barcodes. In the source study's methods: To identify disease-linked TCR variants, a new computational method was used, one built on a probabilistic model of VDJ rearrangement. Starting from the raw public reads, TCRdb applied fastp trimming at Q25, assembled clones with MiXCR and retained in-frame beta chains. Merged by CDR3 protein, the rows form single entries marked with the most common genes and DNA. The V and J calls and clone size are TCRdb's, not the authors'. Within this sample are about 250,000 distinct CDR3 sequences, with about 10% of them counted one time only. About 2.5% of the sample belongs to the ten largest clones.

The sequence came from a male donor with ankylosing spondylitis or in good health (not recorded which). The rearrangement joined TRBV3-1 to TRBJ2-5; 8 middle bases align to TRBD2. Sequencing was carried out using blood, either unsorted or a sorted T cell fraction (not recorded which). The CDR3 protein: CASSHQLSGRNEETQYF. DNA sequence: TGTGCCAGCAGCCACCAATTAAGCGGGAGAAACGAAGAGACCCAGTACTTC.